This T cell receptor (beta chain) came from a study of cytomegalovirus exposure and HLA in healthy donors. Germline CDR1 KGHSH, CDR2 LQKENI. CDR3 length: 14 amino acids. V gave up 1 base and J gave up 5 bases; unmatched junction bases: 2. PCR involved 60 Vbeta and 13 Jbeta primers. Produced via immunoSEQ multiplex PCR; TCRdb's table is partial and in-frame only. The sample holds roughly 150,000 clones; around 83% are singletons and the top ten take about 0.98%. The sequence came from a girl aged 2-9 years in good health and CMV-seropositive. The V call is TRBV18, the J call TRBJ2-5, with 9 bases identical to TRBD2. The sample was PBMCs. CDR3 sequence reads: CASSPLAGVETQYF. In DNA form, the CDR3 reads TGTGCCAGCTCACCACTAGCGGGAGTGGAGACCCAGTACTTC.